This T cell receptor beta chain was documented in a study of cytomegalovirus exposure and HLA in healthy donors. General study results and limits: Looking again later, the authors saw that most CMV-associated TCR beta chains seemed HLA-restricted.

The PCR made use of 60 Vbeta and 13 Jbeta primers. The protocol was immunoSEQ multiplex PCR, while the TCRdb copy is restricted to in-frame clones and leaves out a portion. This sample has over 150,000 clones, with about 84% found just once. V shed 5 bases and J shed 3 bases, with 13 bases lying between them. The CDR3 length is 15 residues. Germline-derived CDR1 and CDR2 are SGHVS and FNYEAQ. Points on this clone: What it binds is not known.

This TCR came from a middle-aged woman in good health and CMV-seropositive. Sequenced material: PBMCs. The rearrangement uses TRBV7-6 and TRBJ1-4; D remains ambiguous. CDR3 in amino acids: CASSASPRPNEKLFF. In nucleotides, the CDR3 is TGTGCCAGCAGCGCAAGTCCCAGGCCTAATGAAAAACTGTTTTTT. The variable domain in full, with the rest retrieved from reference TRBV7-6 and TRBJ1-4, is GAGVSQSPRYKVTKRGQDVALRCDPISGHVSLYWYRQALGQGPEFLTYFNYEAQQDKSGLPNDRFSAERPEGSISTLTIQRTEQRDSAMYRCASSASPRPNEKLFFGSGTQLSVL.